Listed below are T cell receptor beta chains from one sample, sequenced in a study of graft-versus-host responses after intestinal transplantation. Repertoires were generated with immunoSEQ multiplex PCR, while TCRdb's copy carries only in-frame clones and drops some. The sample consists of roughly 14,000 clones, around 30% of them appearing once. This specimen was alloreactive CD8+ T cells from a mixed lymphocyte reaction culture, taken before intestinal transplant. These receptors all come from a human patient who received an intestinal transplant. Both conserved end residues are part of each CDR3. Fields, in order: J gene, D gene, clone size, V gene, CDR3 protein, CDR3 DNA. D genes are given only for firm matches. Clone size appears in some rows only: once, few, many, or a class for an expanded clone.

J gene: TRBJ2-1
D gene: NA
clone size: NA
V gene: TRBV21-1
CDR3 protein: CASSLDLATHSDNEQFF
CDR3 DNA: TGTGCCAGCAGTTTAGATTTAGCTACACATTCCGACAATGAGCAGTTCTTC

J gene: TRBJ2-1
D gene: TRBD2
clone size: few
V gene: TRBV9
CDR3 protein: CASSPGAGGPYNEQFF
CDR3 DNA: TGTGCCAGCAGCCCCGGAGCGGGGGGGCCATACAATGAGCAGTTCTTC

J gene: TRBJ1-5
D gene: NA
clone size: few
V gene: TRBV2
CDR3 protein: CASSEALVGVYQPQHF
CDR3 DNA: TGTGCCAGCAGTGAAGCGCTTGTGGGGGTCTATCAGCCCCAGCATTTT

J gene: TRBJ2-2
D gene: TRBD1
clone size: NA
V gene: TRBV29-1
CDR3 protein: CSVDHRGSGELFF
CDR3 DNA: TGCAGCGTTGATCACAGGGGTAGCGGGGAGCTGTTTTTT

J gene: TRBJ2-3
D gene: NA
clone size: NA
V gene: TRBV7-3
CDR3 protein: CASSPRVRGTDTQYF
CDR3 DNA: TGTGCCAGCAGCCCAAGGGTACGGGGCACAGATACGCAGTATTTT

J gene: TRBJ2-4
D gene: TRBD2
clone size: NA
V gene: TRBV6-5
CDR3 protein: CASSYSAGGVKNIQYF
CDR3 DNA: TGTGCCAGCAGTTACTCCGCGGGAGGGGTCAAAAACATTCAGTACTTC

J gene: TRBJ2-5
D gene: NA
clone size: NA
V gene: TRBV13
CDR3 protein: CATRRPGHRETQYF
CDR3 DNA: TGTGCCACCCGAAGGCCGGGACATCGGGAGACCCAGTACTTC

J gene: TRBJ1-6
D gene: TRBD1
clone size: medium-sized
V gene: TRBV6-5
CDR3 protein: CASSDDRALLHF
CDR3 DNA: TGTGCCAGCAGTGACGACAGGGCTCTCCTCCACTTT

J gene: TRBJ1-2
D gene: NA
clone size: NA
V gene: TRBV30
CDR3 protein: CAWSSPGIYGYTF
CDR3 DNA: TGTGCCTGGAGTTCCCCGGGGATCTATGGCTACACCTTC

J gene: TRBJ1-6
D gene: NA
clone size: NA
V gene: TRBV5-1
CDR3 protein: CASSLKYSAFYNSPLHF
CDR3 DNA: TGCGCCAGCAGCCTGAAGTACAGCGCTTTCTATAATTCACCCCTCCACTTT

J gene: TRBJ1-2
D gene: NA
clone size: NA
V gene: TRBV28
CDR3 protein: CASISHTYYGYTF
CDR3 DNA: TGTGCCAGCATCTCTCACACATACTATGGCTACACCTTC

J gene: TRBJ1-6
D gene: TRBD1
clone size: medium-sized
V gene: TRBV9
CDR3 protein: CASSDRGAPLHF
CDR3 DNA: TGTGCCAGCAGCGACAGGGGAGCACCCCTCCACTTT

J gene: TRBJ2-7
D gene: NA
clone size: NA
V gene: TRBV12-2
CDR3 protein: CASRRDGLLSYEQYF
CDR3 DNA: TGTGCAAGTCGCCGGGACGGGCTTCTCTCCTACGAGCAGTACTTC

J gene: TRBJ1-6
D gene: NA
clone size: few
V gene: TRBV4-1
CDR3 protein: CASSQGGTFYGSPLHF
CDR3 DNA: TGCGCCAGCAGCCAAGGGGGGACATTCTATGGGTCACCCCTCCACTTT

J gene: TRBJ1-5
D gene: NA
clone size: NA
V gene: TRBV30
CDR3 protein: CAWSVKYIRNQPQHF
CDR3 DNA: TGTGCCTGGAGTGTAAAATACATACGCAATCAGCCCCAGCATTTT

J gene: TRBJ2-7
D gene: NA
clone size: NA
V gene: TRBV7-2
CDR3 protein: CASSQEVQGFGYEQYF
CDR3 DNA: TGCGCCAGCAGCCAAGAAGTACAGGGTTTCGGCTACGAGCAGTACTTC

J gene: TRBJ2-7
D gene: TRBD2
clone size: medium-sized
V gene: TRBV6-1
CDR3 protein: CATGLAGSYEQYF
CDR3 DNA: TGTGCCACCGGACTAGCGGGCTCCTACGAGCAGTACTTC

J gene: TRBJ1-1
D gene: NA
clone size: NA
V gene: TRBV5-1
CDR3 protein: CASSLGPGARNTEAFF
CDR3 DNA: TGCGCCAGCAGCTTGGGGCCAGGAGCCAGGAACACTGAAGCTTTCTTT

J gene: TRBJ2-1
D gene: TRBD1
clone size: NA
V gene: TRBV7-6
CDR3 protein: CASSIDPGQGSYNEQFF
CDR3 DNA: TGTGCCAGCAGCATTGATCCGGGACAGGGGTCCTACAATGAGCAGTTCTTC

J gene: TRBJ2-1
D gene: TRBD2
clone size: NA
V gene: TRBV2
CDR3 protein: CASRTSGGRTYNEQFF
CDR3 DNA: TGTGCCAGCCGTACTAGCGGGGGGAGGACGTACAATGAGCAGTTCTTC

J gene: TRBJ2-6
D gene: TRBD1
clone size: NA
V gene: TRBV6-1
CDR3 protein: CASSEVWDRYSGANVLTF
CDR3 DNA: TGTGCCAGCAGTGAAGTTTGGGACAGGTACTCTGGGGCCAACGTCCTGACTTTC

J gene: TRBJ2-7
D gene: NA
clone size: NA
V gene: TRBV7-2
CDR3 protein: CASSFFRGTFYEQYF
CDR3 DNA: TGTGCCAGCAGCTTCTTCCGTGGGACTTTCTACGAGCAGTACTTC

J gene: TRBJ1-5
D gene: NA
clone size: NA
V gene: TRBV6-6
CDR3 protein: CASSHRFRGPQHF
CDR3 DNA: TGTGCCAGCAGCCACAGGTTCCGTGGACCCCAGCATTTT

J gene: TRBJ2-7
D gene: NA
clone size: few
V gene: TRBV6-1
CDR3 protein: CASRTGRAYEQYF
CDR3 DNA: TGTGCCAGCAGGACGGGACGAGCCTACGAGCAGTACTTC

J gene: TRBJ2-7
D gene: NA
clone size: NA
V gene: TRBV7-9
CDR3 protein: CASSLPGTPYEQYF
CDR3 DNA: TGTGCCAGCAGCTTACCCGGGACACCTTACGAGCAGTACTTC

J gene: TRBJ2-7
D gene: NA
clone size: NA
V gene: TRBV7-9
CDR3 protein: CASSYTGLARSSYEQYF
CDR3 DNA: TGTGCCAGCAGCTACACAGGGCTAGCGAGGAGCTCCTACGAGCAGTACTTC

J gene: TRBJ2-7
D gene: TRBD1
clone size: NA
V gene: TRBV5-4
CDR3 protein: CASSLHGTGGYEQYF
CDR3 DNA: TGTGCCAGCAGCTTGCATGGGACAGGGGGCTACGAGCAGTACTTC